This TCR beta chain comes out of a study of blood T cells in healthy people across ages. In the case of this clonotype: Its antigen is still unknown.

Broader study findings: The unknown donor CMV status may have confounded expanded clonotype changes.

Combining a sample-barcoded 5' primer with a J-beta primer mix, a second PCR ran for about 7 to 11 cycles. TCRdb redid the calling of the 5' RACE reads with MiXCR, one entry per CDR3 protein. The sample consists of approximately 780,000 distinct CDR3 sequences, roughly 25% of them appearing once. CDR1 MNHNS and CDR2 SASEGT come from the germline V gene. Trimming took 8 bases from V and 7 from J, leaving 12 bases between them. This CDR3 spans 12 amino acids. This sample also appeared in a second study, on T cells of mothers and their children.

J is TRBJ1-5 and V is TRBV6-1; D is ambiguous. The sequencing sample was made of blood. This clonotype was obtained from a boy between 10 and 17 years old in good health. CDR3 loop: CASHEVWQPQHF. CDR3 in DNA: TGTGCCAGCCACGAGGTCTGGCAGCCCCAGCATTTT.